The 5 T cell receptor beta chains presented below share a single source sample, sequenced in a study of lung T cells in sarcoidosis with Löfgren's syndrome. TCRdb re-called the reads through MiXCR, storing one row per CDR3 protein. In the table there are some 19,000 distinct CDR3 sequences, 21% of which are singletons. Sequencing input: CD4+ T cells from bronchoalveolar lavage. The origin of the receptors is a human donor with sarcoidosis (Löfgren's syndrome or another form), or a control subject (not recorded which).

J is TRBJ1-2 and V is TRBV19; TRBD1 is a possible D gene (6 bases). Between the trimmed V and J ends, which lost 10 bases and 2 bases, there was a span of 20 bases. The CDR3 runs to 15 residues. The germline V gene has CDR1 LNHDA and CDR2 SQIVND (reference sequence). CDR3 nucleotide sequence: TGTGCCATACAAGCTGGGAGGACAGCGAACTATGGCTACACCTTC. It yields the protein CAIQAGRTANYGYTF.

This clonotype was seen ten or more times. V usage is TRBV7-8 and J usage is TRBJ2-1; D is perhaps TRBD1 (6 bases). Germline-derived CDR1 and CDR2 are SGHVS and FQNEAQ. The V and J ends lost 2 bases and 8 bases respectively, with 25 bases between them. CDR3 length: 18 amino acids. The CDR3 sequence: CASSLISGGTGPYYEQFF. CDR3 DNA: TGTGCCAGCAGCTTAATTAGTGGGGGCACCGGCCCGTATTATGAGCAGTTCTTC. The variable domain in full, completed from reference TRBV7-8 and TRBJ2-1, reads GAGVSQSPRYKVAKRGQDVALRCDPISGHVSLFWYQQALGQGPEFLTYFQNEAQLDKSGLPSDRFFAERPEGSVSTLKIQRTQQEDSAVYLCASSLISGGTGPYYEQFFGPGTRLTVL.

The genes are TRBV29-1 and TRBJ2-1; 12 bases fit TRBD2. Germline loops: CDR1 SQVTM, CDR2 ANQGSEA. CDR3 length equals 14 residues. The junction had 10 bases not matched to a gene; V was cut back by 6 bases and J by 10 bases. CDR3 in DNA: TGCAGCGTCGACCGACTAGCGGGAGTCGGCGAGCAGTTCTTC. It encodes CSVDRLAGVGEQFF.

With regard to this clonotype: An end of the junction does not agree with germline; a read error may underlie this. This chain joins TRBV7-9 and TRBJ2-3; a possible D gene is TRBD1 (6 bases). CDR3 size: 14 residues. The germline CDR1 and CDR2 sequences are SEHNR and FQNEAQ (reference sequence). CDR3 bases: TGTGCCAGCAGCCATGACAGGAGACCAGATACGCGGTATTTT. Its protein product is CASSHDRRPDTRYF. Full variable domain (outside the CDR3, taken from reference TRBV7-9 and TRBJ2-3): DTGVSQNPRHKITKRGQNVTFRCDPISEHNRLYWYRQTLGQGPEFLTYFQNEAQLEKSRLLSDRFSAERPKGSFSTLEIQRTEQGDSAMYLCASSHDRRPDTRYFGPGTRLTVL.

This clonotype has a count of ten or more. This sequence joins TRBV24-1 and TRBJ1-5, with TRBD1 matching over 9 bases. This CDR3 region has 15 residues. In germline, CDR1 is KGHDR, CDR2 SFDVKD. V lost 3 bases to trimming and J lost 5 bases; unmatched junction nucleotides: 4. This chain's CDR3 is CATSDPGTGYQPQHF. The CDR3 DNA sequence: TGTGCCACCAGTGATCCCGGGACAGGGTATCAGCCCCAGCATTTT.